This TCR beta chain stems from a study of cytomegalovirus exposure and HLA in healthy donors. A note on this clone: Its antigen is unknown.

The PCR had 60 Vbeta and 13 Jbeta primers. Profiled with immunoSEQ multiplex PCR; TCRdb holds only in-frame clones, not every one. The table shows approximately 150,000 clones, with roughly 81% occurring only once. The germline V and J ends were trimmed by 8 bases and 6 bases, with 11 bases remaining between them. The CDR3 spans 12 residues. Germline values: CDR1 LNHDA, CDR2 SQIVND (reference sequence). Findings of the study overall: Researchers reported that three CMV-associated chains were confirmed in vitro as CMV antigen-specific.

The receptor's source is a man younger than 40 in good health and CMV-seropositive. V usage is TRBV19 and J usage is TRBJ2-1; maybe TRBD2 (6 bases). The sample taken for sequencing was PBMCs. CDR3 bases: TGTGCCAGTTCTGAGGGAGGCAATGAGCAGTTCTTC. Its protein product is CASSEGGNEQFF. The full variable domain, in which reference TRBV19 and TRBJ2-1 provide the parts outside the CDR3, is DGGITQSPKYLFRKEGQNVTLSCEQNLNHDAMYWYRQDPGQGLRLIYYSQIVNDFQKGDIAEGYSVSREKKESFPLTVTSAQKNPTAFYLCASSEGGNEQFFGPGTRLTVL.